This TCR beta chain stems from a study of vaccination effects on CD4 cells after COVID-19. Looked up from germline, CDR1 is LNHDA and CDR2 is SQIVND (reference sequence). Trimming took 7 bases from V and 9 from J, leaving 16 bases between them. The CDR3 loop spans 13 amino acids. Points from the study as a whole: Late post-vaccination, clones induced by infection and those induced by vaccine underwent marked clonal contraction.

With respect to this clone: Its antigen is not identified.

With the ViraFEST assay, the study expanded antigen-specific CD4+ T cells using viral peptide pools, then sequenced them. Following culture for about 11 days, CD4+ T cells were isolated. None of the vaccinated had previously contracted SARS-CoV-2, and their nucleocapsid antibodies tested negative. Some clones are missing from TCRdb's copy, which holds only in-frame ones; the method was immunoSEQ multiplex PCR. This table has tens of thousands of clones, approximately 73% appearing once. This TCR was recovered from a human donor who received a COVID-19 vaccine. The sample consisted of CD4+ T cells from PBMCs cultured with SARS-CoV-2 spike peptides, taken before COVID-19 vaccination. The chain is built from TRBV19 and TRBJ1-5; no reliable D call. The CDR3 reads CASNPDRDRPQHF. Here the CDR3 DNA reads TGTGCCAGTAACCCAGACCGGGATCGGCCCCAGCATTTT.